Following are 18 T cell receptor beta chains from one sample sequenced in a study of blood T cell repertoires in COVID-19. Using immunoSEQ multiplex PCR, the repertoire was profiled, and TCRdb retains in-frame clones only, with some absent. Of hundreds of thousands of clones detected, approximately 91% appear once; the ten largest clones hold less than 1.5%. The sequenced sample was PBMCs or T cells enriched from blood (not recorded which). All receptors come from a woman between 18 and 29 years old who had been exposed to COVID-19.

CDR3 sequence reads: CASSLALAGGWQYF. The CDR3 nucleotides read TGTGCCAGCAGCTTAGCACTAGCGGGGGGATGGCAGTATTTT. The genes are TRBV7-2 and TRBJ2-3, with TRBD2 identical over 12 bases. Losses at the gene ends were 0 bases for V and 11 bases for J; bases not matched to a gene: 3. The CDR3 loop spans 14 amino acids. CDR1 is SGHTA, CDR2 FQGNSA, per germline.

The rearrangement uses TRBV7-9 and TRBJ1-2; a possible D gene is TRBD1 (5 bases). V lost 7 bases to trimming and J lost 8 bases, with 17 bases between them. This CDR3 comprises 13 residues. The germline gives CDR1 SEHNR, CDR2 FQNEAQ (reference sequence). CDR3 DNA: TGTGCCAGCACTCCCAAGACAGTTACGGGCTACACCTTC. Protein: CASTPKTVTGYTF.

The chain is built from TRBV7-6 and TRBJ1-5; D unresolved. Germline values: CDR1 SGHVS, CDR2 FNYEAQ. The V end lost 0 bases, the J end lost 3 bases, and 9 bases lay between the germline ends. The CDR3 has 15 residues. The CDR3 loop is CASSLAPANNQPQHF. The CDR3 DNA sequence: TGTGCCAGCAGCTTAGCGCCAGCGAACAATCAGCCCCAGCATTTT.

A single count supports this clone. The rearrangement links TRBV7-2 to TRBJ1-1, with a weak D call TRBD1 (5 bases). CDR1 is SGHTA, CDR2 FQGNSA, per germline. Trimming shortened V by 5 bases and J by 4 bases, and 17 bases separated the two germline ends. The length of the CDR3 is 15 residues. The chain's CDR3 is CASSPGGGVGTEAFF. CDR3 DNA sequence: TGTGCCAGCAGCCCCGGGGGGGGAGTGGGCACTGAAGCTTTCTTT.

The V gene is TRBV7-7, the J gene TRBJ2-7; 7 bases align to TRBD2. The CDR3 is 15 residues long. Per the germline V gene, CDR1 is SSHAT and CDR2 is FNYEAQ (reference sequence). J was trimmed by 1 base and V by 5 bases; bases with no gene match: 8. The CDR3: CASSPASGSSYEQYF. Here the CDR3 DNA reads TGTGCCAGCAGCCCGGCTAGCGGCTCTTCCTACGAGCAGTACTTC.

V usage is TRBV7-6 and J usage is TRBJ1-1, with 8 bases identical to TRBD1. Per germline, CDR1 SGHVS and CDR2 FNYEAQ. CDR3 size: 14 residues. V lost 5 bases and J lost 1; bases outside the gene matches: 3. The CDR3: CASSPGQGNTEAFF. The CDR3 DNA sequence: TGTGCCAGCAGCCCCGGACAGGGGAACACTGAAGCTTTCTTT. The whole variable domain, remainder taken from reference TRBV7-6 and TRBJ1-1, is GAGVSQSPRYKVTKRGQDVALRCDPISGHVSLYWYRQALGQGPEFLTYFNYEAQQDKSGLPNDRFSAERPEGSISTLTIQRTEQRDSAMYRCASSPGQGNTEAFFGQGTRLTVV.

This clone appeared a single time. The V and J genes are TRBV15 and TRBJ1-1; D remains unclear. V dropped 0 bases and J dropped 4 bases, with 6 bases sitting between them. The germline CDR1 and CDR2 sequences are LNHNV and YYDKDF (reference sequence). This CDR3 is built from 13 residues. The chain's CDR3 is CATSRDEVTEAFF. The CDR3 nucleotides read TGTGCCACCAGCAGAGATGAGGTCACTGAAGCTTTCTTT.

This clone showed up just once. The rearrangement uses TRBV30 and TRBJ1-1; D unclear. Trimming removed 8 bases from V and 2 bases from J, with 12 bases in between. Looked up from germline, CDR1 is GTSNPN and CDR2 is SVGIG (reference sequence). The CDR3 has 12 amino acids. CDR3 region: CAAQRPNTEAFF. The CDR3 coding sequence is TGTGCCGCCCAGCGGCCCAACACTGAAGCTTTCTTT.

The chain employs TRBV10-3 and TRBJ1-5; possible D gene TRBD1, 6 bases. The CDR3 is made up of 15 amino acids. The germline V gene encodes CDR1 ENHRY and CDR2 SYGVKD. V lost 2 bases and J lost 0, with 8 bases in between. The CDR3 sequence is CAISERDTSNQPQHF. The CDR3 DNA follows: TGTGCCATCAGTGAGCGGGACACTAGCAATCAGCCCCAGCATTTT.

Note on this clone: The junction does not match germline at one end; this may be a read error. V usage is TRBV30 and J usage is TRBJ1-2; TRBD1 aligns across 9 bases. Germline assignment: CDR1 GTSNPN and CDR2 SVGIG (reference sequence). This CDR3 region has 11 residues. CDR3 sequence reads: CAWQARQGGQF. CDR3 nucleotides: TGTGCCTGGCAAGCAAGACAGGGGGGACAATTC.

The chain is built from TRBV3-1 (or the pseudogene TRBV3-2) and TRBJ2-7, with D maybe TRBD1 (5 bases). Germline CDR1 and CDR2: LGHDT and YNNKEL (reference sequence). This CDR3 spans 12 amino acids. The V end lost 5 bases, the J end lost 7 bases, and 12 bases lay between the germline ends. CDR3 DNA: TGTGCCAGCAGCACCAGGGTTGGGGAGCAGTACTTC. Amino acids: CASSTRVGEQYF.

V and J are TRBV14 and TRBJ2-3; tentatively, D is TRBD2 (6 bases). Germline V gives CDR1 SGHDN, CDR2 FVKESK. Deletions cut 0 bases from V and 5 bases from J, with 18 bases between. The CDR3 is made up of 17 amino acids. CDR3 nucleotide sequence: TGTGCCAGCAGCCAAGATCAACGGGGGTTCCGGAGAGATACGCAGTATTTT. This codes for CASSQDQRGFRRDTQYF. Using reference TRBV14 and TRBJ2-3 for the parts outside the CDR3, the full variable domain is EAGVTQFPSHSVIEKGQTVTLRCDPISGHDNLYWYRRVMGKEIKFLLHFVKESKQDESGMPNNRFLAERTGGTYSTLKVQPAELEDSGVYFCASSQDQRGFRRDTQYFGPGTRLTVL.

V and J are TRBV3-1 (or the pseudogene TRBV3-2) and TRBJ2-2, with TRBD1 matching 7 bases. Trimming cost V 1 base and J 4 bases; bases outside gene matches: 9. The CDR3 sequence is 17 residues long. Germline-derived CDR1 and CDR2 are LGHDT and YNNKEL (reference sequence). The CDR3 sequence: CASSQGALTGVTGELFF. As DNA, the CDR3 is TGTGCCAGCAGCCAAGGGGCCCTAACAGGGGTCACCGGGGAGCTGTTTTTT.

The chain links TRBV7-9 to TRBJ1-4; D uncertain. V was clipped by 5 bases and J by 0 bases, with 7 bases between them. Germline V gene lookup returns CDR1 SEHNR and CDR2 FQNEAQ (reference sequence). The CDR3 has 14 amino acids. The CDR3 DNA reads TGTGCCAGCAGCGATCGGGCAACTAATGAAAAACTGTTTTTT. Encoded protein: CASSDRATNEKLFF.

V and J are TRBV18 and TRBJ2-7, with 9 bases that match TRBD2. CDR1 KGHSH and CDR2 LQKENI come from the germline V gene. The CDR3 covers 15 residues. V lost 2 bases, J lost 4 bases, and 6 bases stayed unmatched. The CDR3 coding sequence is TGTGCCAGCTCACCAATCTCGGCGGGAGGGTACGAGCAGTACTTC. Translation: CASSPISAGGYEQYF. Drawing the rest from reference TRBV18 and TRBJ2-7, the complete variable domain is NAGVMQNPRHLVRRRGQEARLRCSPMKGHSHVYWYRQLPEEGLKFMVYLQKENIIDESGMPKERFSAEFPKEGPSILRIQQVVRGDSAAYFCASSPISAGGYEQYFGPGTRLTVT.

The CDR3 region has the DNA TGTGCCAGCAGCCCTTCAACTAGGTACGTGGAGCAGTACTTC. Translation: CASSPSTRYVEQYF. The chain is built from TRBV3-1 (or the pseudogene TRBV3-2) and TRBJ2-7; the D gene is possibly TRBD2 (5 bases). Germline-derived CDR1 and CDR2 are LGHDT and YNNKEL (reference sequence). V dropped 4 bases and J dropped 7 bases, with 17 bases sitting between them. The CDR3 runs 14 residues.

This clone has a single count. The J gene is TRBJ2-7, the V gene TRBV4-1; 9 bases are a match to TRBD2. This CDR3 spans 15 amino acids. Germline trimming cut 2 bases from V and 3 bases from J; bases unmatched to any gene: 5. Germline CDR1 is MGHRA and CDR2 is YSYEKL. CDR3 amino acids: CASSQQTSGYYEQYF. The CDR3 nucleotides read TGCGCCAGCAGCCAACAAACTAGCGGGTACTACGAGCAGTACTTC.

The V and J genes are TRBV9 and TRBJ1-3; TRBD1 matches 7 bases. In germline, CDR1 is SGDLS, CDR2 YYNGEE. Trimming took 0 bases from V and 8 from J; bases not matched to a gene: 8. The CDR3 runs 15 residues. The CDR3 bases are TGTGCCAGCAGCGTAGCGGAGACAGGGCTAGACACCATATATTTT. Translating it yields CASSVAETGLDTIYF.